Presented here are 8 T cell receptor beta chains from one specimen sequenced in a study of blood T cell repertoires in COVID-19 (dated by TCRdb to about 2020). The library was obtained by the immunoSEQ multiplex PCR assay. TCRdb's version of the immuneACCESS table is confined to in-frame rearrangements and falls short of the full clone set. An unresolved V gene accounts for under half of the shortfall where checked; the remainder is of unknown origin. The sample contains some 78,000 clones, roughly nine tenths of them found a single time. The ten most abundant clones make up nearly 5% of the sample. The specimen was peripheral blood. The origin of the receptors is an elderly woman with active or convalescent COVID-19.

V is TRBV5-8 and J is TRBJ2-5, with a weak D call TRBD1 (5 bases). Per the germline V gene, CDR1 is SGHTS and CDR2 is YDEGEE. V was clipped by 2 bases and J by 2 bases, with 13 bases between them. This CDR3 comprises 15 residues. In DNA form, the CDR3 reads TGTGCCAGCAGCTTCAGACAGACCGTTCAAGAGACCCAGTACTTC. Its translation: CASSFRQTVQETQYF.

The chain employs TRBV6-5 and TRBJ1-2; 9 bases match TRBD1. The germline V gene has CDR1 MNHEY and CDR2 SVGAGI. CDR3 length equals 14 residues. The V segment lost 6 bases and the J segment 7 bases; nucleotides outside the gene matches: 9. DNA of the CDR3: TGTGCCAGCAGAGCCACAGGGGGCGGAGGTGGCTACACCTTC. It translates to CASRATGGGGGYTF.

The chain couples TRBV24-1 to TRBJ1-2; D might be TRBD1 (5 bases). The CDR3 contains 15 residues. CDR1 and CDR2 from the germline V gene are KGHDR and SFDVKD. Trimming shortened V by 3 bases and J by 5 bases, and 15 bases separated the two germline ends. This CDR3 reads CATSDPGQAGYGYTF. The CDR3 nucleotides read TGTGCCACCAGTGATCCCGGACAAGCCGGTTATGGCTACACCTTC.

The J gene is TRBJ1-2, the V gene TRBV19; D is unresolved. The CDR3 is 13 residues long. Germline V gene data show CDR1 as LNHDA and CDR2 as SQIVND (reference sequence). Trimming cost V 7 bases and J 4 bases, with 13 bases left between them. The CDR3 region is CASKPEGFYGYTF. The DNA for the CDR3 is TGTGCCAGTAAACCGGAGGGCTTCTATGGCTACACCTTC.

This rearrangement joins TRBV2 to TRBJ2-1; 9 bases are a match to TRBD2. Germline V gene lookup returns CDR1 SNHLY and CDR2 FYNNEI. J lost 10 bases, V lost 3 bases, and 10 bases had no gene match. CDR3 length: 15 residues. This CDR3 is CASSDSGSGFAEQFF. The CDR3 DNA follows: TGTGCCAGCAGTGATAGCGGGAGCGGCTTCGCGGAGCAGTTCTTC.

This CDR3 is CASSYIREGTGELFF. CDR3 coding DNA: TGTGCCAGCAGTTACATACGGGAGGGCACCGGGGAGCTGTTTTTT. This chain links TRBV6-5 with TRBJ2-2, with 8 bases identical to TRBD2. The CDR3 loop spans 15 amino acids. Per the germline V gene, CDR1 is MNHEY and CDR2 is SVGAGI. The junction had 3 bases not matched to a gene; V was cut back by 2 bases and J by 4 bases.

The chain has TRBV5-1 and TRBJ2-7, with 11 positions matching TRBD2. The CDR3 runs 15 residues. V dropped 0 bases and J dropped 4; count of bases not matched to a gene: 3. Per the germline V gene, CDR1 is SGHRS and CDR2 is YFSETQ. The CDR3 sequence: CASSLGGTSGYEQYF. For the CDR3, the DNA is TGCGCCAGCAGCTTGGGCGGGACTAGCGGATACGAGCAGTACTTC.

V and J are TRBV5-5 and TRBJ1-5, with 8 bases that match TRBD1. J lost 2 bases, V lost 4 bases, and 2 bases had no gene match. The germline gives CDR1 SGHKS, CDR2 YYEKEE (reference sequence). This CDR3 contains 14 residues. Here the CDR3 DNA reads TGTGCCAGCAGCCAGACAGGGGGCAATCAGCCCCAGCATTTT. It codes for CASSQTGGNQPQHF.